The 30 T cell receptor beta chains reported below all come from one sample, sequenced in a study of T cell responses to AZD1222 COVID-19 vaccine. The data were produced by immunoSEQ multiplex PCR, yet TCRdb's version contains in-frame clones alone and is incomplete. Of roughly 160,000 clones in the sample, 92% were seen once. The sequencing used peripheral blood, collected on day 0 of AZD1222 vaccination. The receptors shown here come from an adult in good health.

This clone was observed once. The CDR3 sequence: CASSELAKNIQYF. Written as DNA, the CDR3 is TGCGCCAGCAGTGAGCTAGCCAAAAACATTCAGTACTTC. The chain is built from TRBV10-2 and TRBJ2-4; no clear D gene. Germline V gives CDR1 WSHSY, CDR2 SAAADI. Deletions cut 2 bases from V and 0 bases from J, with 2 bases between. The CDR3 length is 13 residues.

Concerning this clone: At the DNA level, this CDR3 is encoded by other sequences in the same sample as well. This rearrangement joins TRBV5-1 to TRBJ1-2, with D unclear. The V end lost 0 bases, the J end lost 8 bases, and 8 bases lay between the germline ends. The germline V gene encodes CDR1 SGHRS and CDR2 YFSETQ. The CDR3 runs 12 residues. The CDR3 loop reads CASSLDGKGYTF. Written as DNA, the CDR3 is TGCGCCAGCAGCTTGGATGGGAAGGGCTACACCTTC.

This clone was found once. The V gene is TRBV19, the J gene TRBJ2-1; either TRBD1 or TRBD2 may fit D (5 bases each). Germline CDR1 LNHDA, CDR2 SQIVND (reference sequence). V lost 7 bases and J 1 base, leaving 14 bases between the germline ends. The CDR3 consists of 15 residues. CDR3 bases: TGTGCCAGTATCAATGGGGACGGTTCCTACAATGAGCAGTTCTTC. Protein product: CASINGDGSYNEQFF.

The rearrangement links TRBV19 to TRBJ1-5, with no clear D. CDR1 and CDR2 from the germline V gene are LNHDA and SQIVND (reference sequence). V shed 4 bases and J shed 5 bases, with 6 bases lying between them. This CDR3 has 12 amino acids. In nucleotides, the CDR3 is TGTGCCAGTAGTAGAGGTTATCAGCCCCAGCATTTT. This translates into CASSRGYQPQHF.

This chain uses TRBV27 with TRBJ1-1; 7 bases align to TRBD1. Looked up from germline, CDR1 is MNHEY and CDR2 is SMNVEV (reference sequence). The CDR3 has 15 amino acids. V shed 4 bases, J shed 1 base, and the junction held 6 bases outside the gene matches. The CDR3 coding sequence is TGTGCCAGCAGTTCGGACAGGTCATCGAACACTGAAGCTTTCTTT. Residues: CASSSDRSSNTEAFF.

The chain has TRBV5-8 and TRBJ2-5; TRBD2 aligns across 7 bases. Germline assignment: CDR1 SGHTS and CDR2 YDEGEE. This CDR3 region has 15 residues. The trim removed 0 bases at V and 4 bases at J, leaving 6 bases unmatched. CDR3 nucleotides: TGTGCCAGCAGCTTGGAAGGGTCGGGGGGAGAGACCCAGTACTTC. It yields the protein CASSLEGSGGETQYF.

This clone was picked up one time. CDR3 in amino acids: CASSGRTGEAFF. The CDR3 DNA reads as TGTGCCAGCAGCGGAAGGACAGGTGAAGCTTTCTTT. The chain employs TRBV7-9 and TRBJ1-1, with 7 bases aligning to TRBD1. Trimming took 5 bases from V and 7 from J; bases not matched to a gene: 4. There are 12 residues in the CDR3. Germline V gene sequence: CDR1 SEHNR, CDR2 FQNEAQ (reference sequence).

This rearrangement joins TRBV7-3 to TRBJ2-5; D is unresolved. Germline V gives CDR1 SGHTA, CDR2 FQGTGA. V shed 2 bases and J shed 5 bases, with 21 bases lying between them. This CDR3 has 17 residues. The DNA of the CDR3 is TGTGCCAGCAGCTTAGGCCCGCTGGGCAGCGAGCAGGAGACCCAGTACTTC. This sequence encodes CASSLGPLGSEQETQYF.

CDR3 DNA: TGCGCCAGCTGGACAGGGAGAGACAATGAGCAGTTCTTC. Translated, it gives CASWTGRDNEQFF. V usage is TRBV5-1 and J usage is TRBJ2-1, with 8 bases lining up with TRBD1. With V trimmed by 7 bases and J by 5 bases, 5 bases remained unmatched. Germline CDR1 SGHRS, CDR2 YFSETQ. The CDR3 totals 13 residues.

For the CDR3, the DNA is TGTGCCAGCACCACCATGGGATTAAGGGCTGGCTACACCTTC. Translation: CASTTMGLRAGYTF. The chain joins TRBV3-1 (or the pseudogene TRBV3-2) to TRBJ1-2; D ambiguous. This CDR3 contains 14 residues. V gave up 7 bases and J gave up 7 bases, with 19 bases separating them. Germline V gives CDR1 LGHDT, CDR2 YNNKEL (reference sequence).

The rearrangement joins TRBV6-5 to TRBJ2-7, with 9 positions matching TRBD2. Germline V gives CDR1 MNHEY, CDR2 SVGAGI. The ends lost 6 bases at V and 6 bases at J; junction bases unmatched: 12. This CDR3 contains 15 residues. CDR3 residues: CASRPDRLAGLEQYF. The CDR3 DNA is TGTGCCAGCAGACCCGACCGTCTAGCGGGACTCGAGCAGTACTTC.

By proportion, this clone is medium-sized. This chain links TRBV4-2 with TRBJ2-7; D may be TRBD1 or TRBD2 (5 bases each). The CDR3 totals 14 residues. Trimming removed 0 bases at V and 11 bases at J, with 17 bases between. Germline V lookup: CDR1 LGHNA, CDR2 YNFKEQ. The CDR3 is CASSQEGMAGTEYF. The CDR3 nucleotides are TGTGCCAGCAGCCAAGAAGGGATGGCAGGGACGGAGTACTTC.

CDR3 region: CTSSQDRREWNTEAFF. Here the CDR3 DNA reads TGCACCAGCAGCCAAGATCGCAGGGAATGGAACACTGAAGCTTTCTTT. V and J are TRBV1 and TRBJ1-1; the DNA was not compared with TRBD1, the D call given in the table. TRBV1 is assigned pseudogene status. The CDR3 extends over 16 amino acids.

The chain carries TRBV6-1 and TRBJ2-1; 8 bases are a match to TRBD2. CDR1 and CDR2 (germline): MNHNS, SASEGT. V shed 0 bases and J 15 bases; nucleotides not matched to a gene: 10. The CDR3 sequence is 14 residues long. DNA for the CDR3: TGTGCCAGCAGTGAAGCAGTCATGAGCGGGGGTGGGTTCTTC. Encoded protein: CASSEAVMSGGGFF.

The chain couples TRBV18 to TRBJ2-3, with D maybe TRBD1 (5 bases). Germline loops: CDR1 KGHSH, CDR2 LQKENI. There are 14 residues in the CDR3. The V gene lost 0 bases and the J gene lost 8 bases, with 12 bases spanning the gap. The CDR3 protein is CASSPPGVLGTQYF. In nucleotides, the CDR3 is TGTGCCAGCTCACCACCAGGGGTCTTGGGTACGCAGTATTTT.

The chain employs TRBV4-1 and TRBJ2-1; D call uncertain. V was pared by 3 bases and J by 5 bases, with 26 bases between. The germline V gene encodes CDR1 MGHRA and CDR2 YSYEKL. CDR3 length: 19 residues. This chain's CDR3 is CASSQESLTSAPSNNEQFF. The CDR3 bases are TGCGCCAGCAGCCAGGAATCCCTAACAAGCGCCCCTTCGAACAATGAGCAGTTCTTC.

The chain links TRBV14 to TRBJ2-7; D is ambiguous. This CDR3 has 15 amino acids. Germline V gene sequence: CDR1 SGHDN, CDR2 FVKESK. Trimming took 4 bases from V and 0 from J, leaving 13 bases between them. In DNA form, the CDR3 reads TGTGCCAGCAGCCCTTGGCAGGCGACCTCCTACGAGCAGTACTTC. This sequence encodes CASSPWQATSYEQYF.

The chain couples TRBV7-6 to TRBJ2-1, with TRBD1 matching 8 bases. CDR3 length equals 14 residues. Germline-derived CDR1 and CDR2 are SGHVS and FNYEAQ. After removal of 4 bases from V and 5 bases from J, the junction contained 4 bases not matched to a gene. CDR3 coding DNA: TGTGCCAGCAGCTCAGGACAGGGAAACAATGAGCAGTTCTTC. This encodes CASSSGQGNNEQFF.

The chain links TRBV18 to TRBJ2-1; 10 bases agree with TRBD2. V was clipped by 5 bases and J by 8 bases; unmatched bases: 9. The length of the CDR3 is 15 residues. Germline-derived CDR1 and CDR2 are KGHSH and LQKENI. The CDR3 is CASSFSGGAVDEQFF. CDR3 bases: TGTGCCAGCTCATTCAGCGGGGGGGCCGTCGATGAGCAGTTCTTC.

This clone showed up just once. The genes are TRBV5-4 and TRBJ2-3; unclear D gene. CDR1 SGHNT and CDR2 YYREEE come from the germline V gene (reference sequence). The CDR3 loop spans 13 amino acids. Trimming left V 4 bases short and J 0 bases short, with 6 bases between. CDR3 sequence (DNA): TGTGCCAGCAGCCCTGCCAGCACAGATACGCAGTATTTT. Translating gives CASSPASTDTQYF.

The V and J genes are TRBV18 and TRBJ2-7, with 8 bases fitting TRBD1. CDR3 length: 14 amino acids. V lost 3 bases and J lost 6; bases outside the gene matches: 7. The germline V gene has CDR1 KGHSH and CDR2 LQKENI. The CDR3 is CASSPGQGRVEQYF. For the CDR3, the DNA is TGTGCCAGCTCACCCGGACAGGGCCGGGTCGAGCAGTACTTC.

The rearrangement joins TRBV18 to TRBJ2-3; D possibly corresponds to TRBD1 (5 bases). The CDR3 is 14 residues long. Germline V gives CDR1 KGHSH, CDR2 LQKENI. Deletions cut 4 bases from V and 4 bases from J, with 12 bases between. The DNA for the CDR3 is TGTGCCAGCTCACTTCAGACAGTTGCAGATACGCAGTATTTT. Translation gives CASSLQTVADTQYF.

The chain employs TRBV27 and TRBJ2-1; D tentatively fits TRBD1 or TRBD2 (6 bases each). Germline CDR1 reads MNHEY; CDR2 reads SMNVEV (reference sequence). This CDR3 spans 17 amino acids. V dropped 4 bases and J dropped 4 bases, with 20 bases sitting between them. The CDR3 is CASSSPPGEAKYNEQFF. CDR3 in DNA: TGTGCCAGCAGTTCTCCTCCAGGGGAGGCAAAGTACAATGAGCAGTTCTTC.

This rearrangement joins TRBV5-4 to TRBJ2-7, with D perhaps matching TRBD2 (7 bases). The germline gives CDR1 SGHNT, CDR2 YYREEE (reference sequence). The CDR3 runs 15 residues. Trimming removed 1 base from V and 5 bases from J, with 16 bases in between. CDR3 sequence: CASSLSGGRKNEQYF. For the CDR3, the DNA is TGTGCCAGCAGCTTGTCCGGGGGGCGCAAAAACGAGCAGTACTTC. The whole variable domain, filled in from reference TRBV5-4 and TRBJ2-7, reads ETGVTQSPTHLIKTRGQQVTLRCSSQSGHNTVSWYQQALGQGPQFIFQYYREEENGRGNFPPRFSGLQFPNYSSELNVNALELDDSALYLCASSLSGGRKNEQYFGPGTRLTVT.

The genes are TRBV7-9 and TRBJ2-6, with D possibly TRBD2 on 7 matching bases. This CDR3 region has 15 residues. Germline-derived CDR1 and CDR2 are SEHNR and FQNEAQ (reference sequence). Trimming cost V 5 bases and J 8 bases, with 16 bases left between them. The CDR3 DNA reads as TGTGCCAGCAGCACGGTCGGGGGGCTGACCAACGTCCTGACTTTC. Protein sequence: CASSTVGGLTNVLTF.

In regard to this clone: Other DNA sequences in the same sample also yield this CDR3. Here the CDR3 reads CASSLRGQPQHF. The CDR3 region has the DNA TGTGCCAGCAGTTTAAGGGGACAGCCCCAGCATTTT. This chain uses TRBV12-3 or TRBV12-4 with TRBJ1-5; TRBD1 might be the D (5 bases). Trimming pared 2 bases from V and 7 bases from J, leaving 6 bases between. This CDR3 has 12 amino acids.

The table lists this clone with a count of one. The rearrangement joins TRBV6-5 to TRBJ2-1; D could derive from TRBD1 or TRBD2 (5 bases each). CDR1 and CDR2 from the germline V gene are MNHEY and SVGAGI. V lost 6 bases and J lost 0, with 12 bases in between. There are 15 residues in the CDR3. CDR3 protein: CASSRTGTSYNEQFF. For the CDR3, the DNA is TGTGCCAGCAGCCGAACCGGGACCTCCTACAATGAGCAGTTCTTC.

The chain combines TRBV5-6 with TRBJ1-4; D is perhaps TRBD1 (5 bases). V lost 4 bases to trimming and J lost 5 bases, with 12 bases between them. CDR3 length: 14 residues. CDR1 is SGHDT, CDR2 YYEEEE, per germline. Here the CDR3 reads CASSRRANNEKLFF. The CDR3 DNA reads TGTGCCAGCAGCCGCAGGGCGAACAATGAAAAACTGTTTTTT.

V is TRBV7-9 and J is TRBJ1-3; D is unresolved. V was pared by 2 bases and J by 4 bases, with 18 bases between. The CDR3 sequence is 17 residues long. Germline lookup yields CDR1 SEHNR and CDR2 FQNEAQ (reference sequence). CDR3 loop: CASSLLVSLQSGNTIYF. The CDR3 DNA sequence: TGTGCCAGCAGCTTACTGGTCTCACTCCAGTCCGGAAACACCATATATTTT.

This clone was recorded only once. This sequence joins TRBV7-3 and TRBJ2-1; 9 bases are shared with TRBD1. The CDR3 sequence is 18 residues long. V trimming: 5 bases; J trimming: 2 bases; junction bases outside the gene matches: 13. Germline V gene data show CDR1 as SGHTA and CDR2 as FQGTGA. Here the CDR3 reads CASSPYPPTGGTYNEQFF. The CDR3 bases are TGTGCCAGCAGCCCATACCCTCCGACAGGGGGGACCTACAATGAGCAGTTCTTC.